The rows below give T cell receptor beta chains drawn from one sample of a study of blood T cell repertoires in COVID-19. Sequencing used immunoSEQ multiplex PCR; TCRdb keeps in-frame clones, though not all of them. This table holds roughly 150,000 clones, about four fifths found once. Sequenced sample: peripheral blood. Source of these receptors: a woman in her 70s who had recovered from COVID-19. Each CDR3 is given with its conserved first and last residue. Each record gives: CDR3 protein, CDR3 DNA, J gene, D gene, clone size, V gene. The D gene is left open where the match is weak. Expanded clones get a size class; other rows say once, few or many, or leave the size out.

CASSPSGTDTQYF | TGTGCCAGCAGCCCCAGTGGCACAGATACGCAGTATTTT | TRBJ2-3 | . | . | TRBV7-9
CASMVSGLAGGNEQFF | TGTGCCAGTATGGTATCCGGGCTAGCGGGAGGGAATGAGCAGTTCTTC | TRBJ2-1 | TRBD2 | . | TRBV19
CATSDPGQESYEQYF | TGTGCCACCAGTGATCCCGGACAGGAATCCTACGAGCAGTACTTC | TRBJ2-7 | TRBD1 | . | TRBV24-1
CASSLRTGGNTIYF | TGTGCCAGCAGCCTCAGGACAGGGGGAAACACCATATATTTT | TRBJ1-3 | TRBD1 | . | TRBV2
CASSPPDRGARTEAFF | TGTGCCAGCAGTCCGCCGGACAGGGGCGCGAGGACTGAAGCTTTCTTT | TRBJ1-1 | TRBD1 | . | TRBV28
CASTPGQSRYGYTF | TGTGCCAGTACCCCGGGACAGAGTCGCTATGGCTACACCTTC | TRBJ1-2 | TRBD1 | . | TRBV19
CASSREGPGELFF | TGTGCCAGCAGCCGGGAGGGACCCGGGGAGCTGTTTTTT | TRBJ2-2 | TRBD2 | . | TRBV5-4
CASSYGSAGGLYEQYF | TGTGCCAGCAGTTACGGGTCGGCAGGGGGCCTCTACGAGCAGTACTTC | TRBJ2-7 | TRBD1 | . | TRBV6-5
CASSLDRDSNQPQHF | TGTGCCAGCAGCTTGGACAGGGATAGCAATCAGCCCCAGCATTTT | TRBJ1-5 | TRBD1 | once | TRBV6-5
CASSQSGVNTGELFF | TGTGCCAGCAGCCAAAGCGGGGTCAACACCGGGGAGCTGTTTTTT | TRBJ2-2 | TRBD2 | . | TRBV5-4
CASSVGGGFPPDTQYF | TGTGCCAGCAGCGTAGGCGGCGGGTTCCCCCCAGATACGCAGTATTTT | TRBJ2-3 | . | . | TRBV9
CASSPQGAKNIQYF | TGTGCCAGCAGCCCACAGGGGGCCAAAAACATTCAGTACTTC | TRBJ2-4 | TRBD1 | . | TRBV28
CATSDPTSAGELFF | TGTGCCACCAGTGATCCCACTAGCGCCGGGGAGCTGTTTTTT | TRBJ2-2 | TRBD2 | . | TRBV24-1
CASSQGGDSSEKLFF | TGTGCCAGCAGCCAAGGGGGGGACAGCTCAGAAAAACTGTTTTTT | TRBJ1-4 | TRBD1 | . | TRBV3-1/TRBV3-2
CATSRDPRTGYGYTF | TGTGCCACCAGCAGAGATCCCCGGACAGGCTATGGCTACACCTTC | TRBJ1-2 | TRBD1 | . | TRBV15
CASSYSLNQPQHF | TGTGCCAGCAGTTACAGCCTCAATCAGCCCCAGCATTTT | TRBJ1-5 | . | . | TRBV6-5